This T cell receptor beta chain was captured by sequencing in a study of cytomegalovirus exposure and HLA in healthy donors. From the roughly 120-subject validation cohort, which was separate from the roughly 710-subject first cohort, the donors were drawn. The CDR3 loop spans 13 amino acids. Trimming left V 6 bases short and J 7 bases short, with 15 bases between. The V gene's germline CDR1 is MDHEN and CDR2 SYDVKM. With respect to this clone: Antigen unknown.

The method was immunoSEQ multiplex PCR; TCRdb's version includes in-frame clones alone and lacks a portion of them. The top ten hold around 3% of the sample, which has approximately 210,000 clones, 70% to 90% seen once. Findings of the study overall: According to a subsequent analysis, TCR clusters identified in the first cohort showed a tendency to co-occur across the roughly 120 validation repertoires. The study designated over 150 TCR beta chains cytomegalovirus-associated. As was reported, the classifier diagnosed cytomegalovirus status with high specificity and sensitivity.

The material sequenced was PBMCs. V and J are TRBV28 and TRBJ1-2, with D uncertain. The clonotype was recovered from a woman aged 18-29 years in good health and CMV-seronegative. This CDR3 reads CASSENVGGGYTF. The CDR3, as DNA: TGTGCCAGCAGCGAGAACGTCGGCGGTGGCTACACCTTC.